Below, one T cell receptor beta chain is given with its context. Many counts were recorded for this clonotype. No cognate antigen has been identified for it. Base qualities are missing; no much larger clone stands one base away. Libraries of naive CD8 T cells were built from around 18,000 to 910,000 sorted cells, with 10%, 30% or 50% of the purified RNA used. On a BD FACSAria II, naive CD8 T cells were FACS-sorted as CD8+CD4-CCR7+CD45RA+ and collected into RLT Plus buffer. To test detection sensitivity, Jurkat RNA equivalent to nine to ten TCR copies was spiked into samples of about 20,000-1,100,000 naive CD8 T cells. CD8 T cells were enriched using RosetteSep CD8+ T Cell Enrichment Cocktail and Ficoll-Paque, and the enriched cells then underwent ACK red cell lysis. Trimming takes 3 bases from V and 5 bases from J, and the germline ends sit 16 bases apart. The germline V gene encodes CDR1 MGHRA and CDR2 YSYEKL. The CDR3 runs 15 residues from the cysteine to the phenylalanine. The DNA shown is the 45-base CDR3, in frame from base 1.

Library preparation was by PCR. Sequencing relied on an Illumina HiSeq 4000. Bulk TCR libraries were prepared as previously described, using TCR primers listed in Table S5. Total RNA was purified with the Qiagen AllPrep DNA/RNA kit. Before analysis, reads from multiple sequencing runs of the same library were pooled. In the authors' own workflow: Only reads with exact TCR constant sequence were kept, trimmed to 150 nt, and grouped by their 12-nt molecular barcodes. Reads within each barcode group were sub-clustered using a 15% Levenshtein threshold, and quality-weighted consensus sequences were constructed for each RNA molecule. Non-functional sequences were discarded, and so were lower-count sequences lying one edit away from another sequence. Based on fitting two negative binomial distributions, any barcode sub-cluster with under 20% of the maximum read count was discarded. TCRdb reprocessed the public reads (quality trimming at Q25 with fastp, clone calling with MiXCR) and kept in-frame beta chains. Here each entry gathers all rows of one CDR3 protein and keeps the most common genes and DNA. TCRdb's processing, not the study's, gives the V and J calls here. Within this sample are around 70,000 distinct CDR3 sequences, with approximately 17% of them counted one time only. Around 1.5% of the sample is held by the ten biggest clonotypes.

These data belong to a study of molecular identifiers for immune sequencing clone quantification (dated by TCRdb to the late 2010s). At the level of the whole study: For a replicate experiment, RNA from approximately 20,000 or 100,000 naive CD8 T cells was divided into five aliquots, of which four were sequenced. CD8 T cells were used in a methods study to benchmark molecular-identifier clustering-based TCR repertoire sequencing (MIDCIRS) and TCR RNA copy counting. What the work shows at the level of the full study, not this receptor alone: Highly expanded clone sizes could be underestimated if identical TCR molecules share a barcode. Modeling indicated about three TCR RNA copies recovered per cell, compared with about ten by digital PCR, which implies a capture efficiency of around 30%. The naive libraries included spiked-in Jurkat TCR RNA (about ten copies' worth), and this RNA is not part of the donor repertoire. Without barcode sub-clustering, chimeric consensus sequences inflated TCR diversity; chimeras reached as high as 47%. In CMV-specific effector cells, clones with more than 20 RNA copies contained over 98% of molecules, whereas in naive cells such clones contained under 1% of molecules. Spiked-in Jurkat TCR RNA equivalent to a single cell was reported to be detectable even among 750,000 to 1,000,000 naive CD8 T cells.

This clonotype originated in a human donor in good health. Some libraries in this study had Jurkat cell RNA spiked in. In this chain, TRBV4-1 is recombined with TRBJ1-1; no D gene can be assigned with confidence. The sample comprised naive CD8+ T cells from blood, with Jurkat cell RNA spiked in. Explained via the paper, the cell subset or site label denotes: FACS-sorted CD8+CD4-CCR7+CD45RA+ naive T cells. For the CDR3, the sequence is CASSQPWGVATEAFF. The DNA sequence is as follows: TGCGCCAGCAGCCAGCCCTGGGGAGTCGCGACTGAAGCTTTCTTT.